This paragraph reports one T cell receptor (beta chain). What it binds is not known. Data came from immunoSEQ multiplex PCR; TCRdb stores just in-frame clones and leaves some out. The profile covers 430,000 or so clones, with 90% appearing a single time and approximately 12% taken by the ten largest. This record belongs to a study of Ad26.COV2.S vaccination and SARS-CoV-2 variants. Background on the study: Recipients of Ad26.COV2.S got it intramuscularly, once or twice 56 days apart. General study points: Quantification of TCR breadth and depth may have yielded underestimates of total T cell responses.

With V trimmed by 0 bases and J by 4 bases, 3 bases remained unmatched. Germline values: CDR1 SGHRS, CDR2 YFSETQ. The CDR3 spans 15 residues. The treatment was: 15 to 20 received Ad26.COV2.S at low or high dose, single or two shots; about five received placebo; per-sample allocation not given. Sampling happened 63 days after the first vaccine or placebo injection. Here the sequenced sample was peripheral blood, taken in a trial of Ad26.COV2.S vaccine versus placebo. This TCR derives from a person aged 18-65 years who received the Ad26.COV2.S COVID-19 vaccine or a placebo. The V gene is TRBV5-1, the J gene TRBJ2-7; 11 nucleotides line up with TRBD1. Here the CDR3 reads CASSLGGTGGYEQYF. The CDR3 DNA reads TGCGCCAGCAGCTTGGGAGGGACAGGGGGATACGAGCAGTACTTC.